This T cell receptor (beta chain) comes out of a study of blood T cells in healthy people across ages. Study summary: Roughly one uniquely barcoded beta molecule per two T cells was captured. The study's findings and limits: Total diversity from one million sequenced T cells was likely underestimated. Observed TCR beta diversity per million T cells went down as age went up. This fall followed a roughly linear course with age.

Worth noting for this clonotype: Its cognate antigen is unknown.

The CDR3 consists of 15 residues. J was trimmed by 4 bases and V by 0 bases; bases with no gene match: 2. Germline-derived CDR1 and CDR2 are SNHLY and FYNNEI. Combining a sample-barcoded 5' primer with a J-beta primer mix, a second PCR ran for about 7 to 11 cycles. One entry per CDR3 protein, called by TCRdb with MiXCR from the 5' RACE reads. The table has 550,000 to 700,000 distinct CDR3 sequences, 25% to 30% seen once. Sample: blood. This TCR came from a woman aged 65 to 85 in good health. V and J are TRBV2 and TRBJ1-4, with 7 bases matching TRBD1. The CDR3 DNA reads TGTGCCAGCAGTGAAGCCGGGACAGATAATGAAAAACTGTTTTTT. Its protein is CASSEAGTDNEKLFF.